Each of the 2 T cell receptor beta chains below was sequenced from the same sample in a study of monozygotic twins with inflammatory bowel disease. TCRdb reanalyzed the 5' RACE reads, giving one entry per CDR3 protein sequence and no DNA. This listing includes some 170,000 distinct CDR3 sequences. Sequencing used blood. Source of these receptors: a human donor with ulcerative colitis or Crohn's disease, or a healthy co-twin of an affected twin (not recorded which).

The gene calls are TRBV5-1 and TRBJ2-7; absent DNA, TCRdb's TRBD1 call cannot be checked. CDR1 is SGHRS and CDR2 is YFSETQ in the germline V gene. This CDR3 region has 14 residues. CDR3: CASSRDSSSYEQYF.

This chain links TRBV20-1 with TRBJ2-3; the TCRdb call, TRBD2, lacks DNA for checking. Germline V gene lookup returns CDR1 DFQATT and CDR2 SNEGSKA (reference sequence). CDR3 size: 15 residues. The CDR3 reads CSARDSEEVTDTQYF.